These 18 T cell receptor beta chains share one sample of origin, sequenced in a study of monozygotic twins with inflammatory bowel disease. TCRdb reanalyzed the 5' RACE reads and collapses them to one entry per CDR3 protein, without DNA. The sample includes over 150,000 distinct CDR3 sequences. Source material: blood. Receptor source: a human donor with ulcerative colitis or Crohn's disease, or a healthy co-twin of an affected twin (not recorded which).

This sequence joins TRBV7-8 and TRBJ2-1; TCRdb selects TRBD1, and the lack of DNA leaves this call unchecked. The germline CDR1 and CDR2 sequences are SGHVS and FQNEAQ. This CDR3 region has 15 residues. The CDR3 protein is CASSFRETSYNEQFF.

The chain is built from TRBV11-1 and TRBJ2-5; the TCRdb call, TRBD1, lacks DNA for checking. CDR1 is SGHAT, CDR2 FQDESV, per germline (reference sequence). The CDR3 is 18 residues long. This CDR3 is CASSLAPRRGAGGETQYF.

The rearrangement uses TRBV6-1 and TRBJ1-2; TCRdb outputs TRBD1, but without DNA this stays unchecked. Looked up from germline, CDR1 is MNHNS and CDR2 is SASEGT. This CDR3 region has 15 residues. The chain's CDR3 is CASTDRGQFNYGYTF.

The CDR3 reads CASSAAGRVSGTDTQYF. The chain combines TRBV6-1 with TRBJ2-3; with no DNA, the TCRdb D assignment of TRBD2 cannot be verified. The CDR3 totals 17 residues. Germline V lookup: CDR1 MNHNS, CDR2 SASEGT.

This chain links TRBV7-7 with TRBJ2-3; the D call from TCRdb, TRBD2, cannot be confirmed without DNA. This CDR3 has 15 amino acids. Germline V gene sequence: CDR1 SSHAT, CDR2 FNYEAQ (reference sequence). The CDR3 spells CASSSEAGPTDTQYF. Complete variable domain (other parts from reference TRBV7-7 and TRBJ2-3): GAGVSQSPRYKVTKRGQDVTLRCDPISSHATLYWYQQALGQGPEFLTYFNYEAQPDKSGLPSDRFSAERPEGSISTLTIQRTEQRDSAMYRCASSSEAGPTDTQYFGPGTRLTVL.

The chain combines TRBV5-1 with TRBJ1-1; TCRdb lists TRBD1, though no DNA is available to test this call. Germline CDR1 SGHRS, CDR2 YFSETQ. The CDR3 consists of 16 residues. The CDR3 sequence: CASDKGGGILGTEAFF.

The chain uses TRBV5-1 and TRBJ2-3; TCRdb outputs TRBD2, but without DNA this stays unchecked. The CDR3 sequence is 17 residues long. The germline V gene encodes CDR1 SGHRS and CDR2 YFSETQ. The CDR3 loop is CASSRTSGRGAPDTQYF.

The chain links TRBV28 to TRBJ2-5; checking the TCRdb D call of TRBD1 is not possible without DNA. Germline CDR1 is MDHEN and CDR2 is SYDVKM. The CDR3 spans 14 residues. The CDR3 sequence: CASSKQGPQETQYF.

This chain's CDR3 is CASSLGGQAAPAQYF. The chain couples TRBV7-8 to TRBJ2-5; there is no DNA to check the TCRdb D call of TRBD1. The CDR3 runs to 15 residues. Germline V gene data show CDR1 as SGHVS and CDR2 as FQNEAQ.

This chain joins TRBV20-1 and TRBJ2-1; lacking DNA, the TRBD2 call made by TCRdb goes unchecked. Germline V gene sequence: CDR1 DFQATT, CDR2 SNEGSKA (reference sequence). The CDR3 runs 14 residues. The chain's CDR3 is CSARGTSGFNEQFF.

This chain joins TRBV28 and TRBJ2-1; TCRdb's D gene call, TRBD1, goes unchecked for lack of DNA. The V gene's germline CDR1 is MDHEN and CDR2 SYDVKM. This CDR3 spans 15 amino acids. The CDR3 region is CASSLNFFGGGEQFF. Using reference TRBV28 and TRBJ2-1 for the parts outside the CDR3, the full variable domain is DVKVTQSSRYLVKRTGEKVFLECVQDMDHENMFWYRQDPGLGLRLIYFSYDVKMKEKGDIPEGYSVSREKKERFSLILESASTNQTSMYLCASSLNFFGGGEQFFGPGTRLTVL.

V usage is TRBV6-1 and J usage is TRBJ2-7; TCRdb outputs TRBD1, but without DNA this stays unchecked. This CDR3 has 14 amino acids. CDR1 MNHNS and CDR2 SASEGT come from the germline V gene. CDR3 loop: CASSPGVFSYEQYF.

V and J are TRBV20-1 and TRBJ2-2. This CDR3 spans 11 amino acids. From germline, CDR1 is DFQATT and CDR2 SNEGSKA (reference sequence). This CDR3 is CSARVPGELFF.

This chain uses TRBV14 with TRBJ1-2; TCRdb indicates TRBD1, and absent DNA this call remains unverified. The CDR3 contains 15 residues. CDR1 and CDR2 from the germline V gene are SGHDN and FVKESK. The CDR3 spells CASSRDHRGESGYTF.

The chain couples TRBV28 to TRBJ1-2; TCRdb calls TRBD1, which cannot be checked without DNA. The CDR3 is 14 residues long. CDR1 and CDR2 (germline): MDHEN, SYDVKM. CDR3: CATSDSTRTDGYTF.

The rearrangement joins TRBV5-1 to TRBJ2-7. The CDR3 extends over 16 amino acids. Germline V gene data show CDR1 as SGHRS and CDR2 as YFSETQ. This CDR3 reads CASSLTLDRSSYEQYF.

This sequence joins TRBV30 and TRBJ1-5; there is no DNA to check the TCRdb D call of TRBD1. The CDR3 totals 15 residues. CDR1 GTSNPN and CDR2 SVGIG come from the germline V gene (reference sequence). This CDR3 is CAWSTHRGSNQPQHF.

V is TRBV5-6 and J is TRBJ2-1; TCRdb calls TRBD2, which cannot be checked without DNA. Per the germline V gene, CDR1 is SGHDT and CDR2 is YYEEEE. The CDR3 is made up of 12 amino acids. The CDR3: CASSPLAEEQFF.